The clone carrying this T cell receptor (beta chain) was recorded a few times. Per the study methods: Amplification of reference gene primers was used by the study to estimate nucleated cell counts. Some clones are missing from TCRdb's copy, which holds only in-frame ones; the method was immunoSEQ multiplex PCR. V and J calls and clone size are given by that table; D and trimming were obtained from the DNA. In the table there are about 81,000 clones, roughly nine tenths of which are singletons. The data belong to a study of blood T cell repertoires in COVID-19. Across the whole study: Samples representing acute and convalescent COVID-19 were sourced from the United States, Italy and Spain. PBMCs, B-cell-depleted T cells, or T cells were the source of the cDNA or gDNA that made up the material.

Sequences were obtained from peripheral blood. This clonotype was sampled from a woman aged 50 to 65 in a cohort sampled during active COVID-19.

The CDR3 protein is CASSLDRGGHQPQHF. The CDR3 nucleotides are TGTGCCAGCAGTCTCGACAGGGGGGGGCATCAGCCCCAGCATTTT. The gene calls are TRBV6-5 and TRBJ1-5; 9 bases line up with TRBD1. The CDR3 is 15 amino acids. Germline V gene lookup returns CDR1 MNHEY and CDR2 SVGAGI. V lost 5 bases to trimming and J lost 5 bases; unmatched junction nucleotides: 7.